The 26 T cell receptor beta chains in this list originate from one sample, sequenced in a study of cytomegalovirus exposure and HLA in healthy donors (dated by TCRdb to 2015 to 2018). Receptor amplification or capture employed the immunoSEQ multiplex PCR assay. For the multiplex PCR, a mixture combining 60 forward primers for TCR Vbeta segments and 13 reverse primers for TCR Jbeta segments was used. Not all clones reach the TCRdb copy of this immuneACCESS table, which keeps in-frame sequences only. Checked studies attribute under half of the gap to unresolved V genes and leave the rest unexplained. This sample gives hundreds of thousands of clones in total; about 80% of them show up just once. The top ten hold roughly 6% of the sample. The sample consisted of PBMCs. The origin of the receptors is a middle-aged man in good health and CMV-seropositive.

The V gene is TRBV7-3, the J gene TRBJ2-1, with TRBD1 matching over 8 bases. This CDR3 spans 15 amino acids. Germline values: CDR1 SGHTA, CDR2 FQGTGA. Trimming cost V 2 bases and J 9 bases; bases outside gene matches: 9. The CDR3 sequence is CASSLEGRGRGEQFF. The CDR3, as DNA: TGTGCCAGCAGCTTAGAGGGCAGGGGGCGAGGTGAGCAGTTCTTC.

This clone appeared a few times. This chain links TRBV27 with TRBJ1-1, with 7 bases aligning to TRBD1. Trimming at V came to 5 bases and at J to 2 bases, leaving 8 bases not matched to a gene. This CDR3 is 15 amino acids long. CDR1 and CDR2 from the germline V gene are MNHEY and SMNVEV (reference sequence). CDR3 coding DNA: TGTGCCAGCAGTAAGGGACAGCTCTTAAACACTGAAGCTTTCTTT. Translating it yields CASSKGQLLNTEAFF.

This chain joins TRBV5-1 and TRBJ2-7, with 10 nucleotides matching TRBD1. This CDR3 has 14 amino acids. CDR1 is SGHRS, CDR2 YFSETQ, per germline. V was pared by 4 bases and J by 6 bases, with 7 bases of the junction left unmatched. The CDR3: CASSPWDRGGEQYV. CDR3 nucleotide sequence: TGCGCCAGCAGCCCTTGGGACAGGGGTGGCGAGCAGTACGTC.

The chain links TRBV6-1 to TRBJ1-1; the D gene is possibly TRBD1 (5 bases). V gave up 3 bases and J gave up 0 bases, with 8 bases separating them. The germline V gene encodes CDR1 MNHNS and CDR2 SASEGT. The CDR3 spans 14 residues. This CDR3 reads CASSDGQMNTEAFF. CDR3 sequence (DNA): TGTGCCAGCAGTGATGGACAAATGAACACTGAAGCTTTCTTT.

The chain employs TRBV9 and TRBJ1-1; a weak D match, TRBD1 (5 bases). Germline lookup yields CDR1 SGDLS and CDR2 YYNGEE. This CDR3 has 13 amino acids. V dropped 4 bases and J dropped 4 bases, with 11 bases sitting between them. The CDR3 DNA is TGTGCCAGCAGCATGTCGGGGGGCACTGAAGCTTTCTTT. Translating it yields CASSMSGGTEAFF. Full variable domain (outside the CDR3, taken from reference TRBV9 and TRBJ1-1): DSGVTQTPKHLITATGQRVTLRCSPRSGDLSVYWYQQSLDQGLQFLIQYYNGEERAKGNILERFSAQQFPDLHSELNLSSLELGDSALYFCASSMSGGTEAFFGQGTRLTVV.

This chain uses TRBV5-1 with TRBJ1-4, with D tentatively TRBD1 (6 bases). This CDR3 comprises 14 residues. The germline CDR1 and CDR2 sequences are SGHRS and YFSETQ. Trimming took off 7 bases at V and 6 bases at J, with 16 bases between the two ends. CDR3: CASRPSGEYEKLFF. The DNA for the CDR3 is TGCGCCAGCCGCCCCTCAGGGGAGTATGAAAAACTGTTTTTT.

This chain links TRBV6-5 with TRBJ1-1, with a tentative D call TRBD1 (5 bases). The V and J ends lost 2 bases and 1 base respectively, with 14 bases between them. The CDR3 is 16 residues long. Germline lookup yields CDR1 MNHEY and CDR2 SVGAGI. In DNA, the CDR3 is TGTGCCAGCAGTTACGTCGGCGGGACGCCGAACACTGAAGCTTTCTTT. Protein sequence: CASSYVGGTPNTEAFF.

This clone was seen more than once but under ten times. The chain links TRBV5-4 to TRBJ2-1, with 11 positions matching TRBD1. The CDR3 totals 15 residues. Per the germline V gene, CDR1 is SGHNT and CDR2 is YYREEE (reference sequence). Losses at the gene ends were 4 bases for V and 8 bases for J; bases not matched to a gene: 8. CDR3 amino acids: CASSTDRGLIDEQFF. CDR3 DNA sequence: TGTGCCAGCAGCACGGACAGGGGGCTAATCGATGAGCAGTTCTTC.

This chain links TRBV5-8 with TRBJ2-3; 7 positions match TRBD2. The CDR3 covers 16 residues. Unmatched junction bases numbered 10, after V lost 0 bases and J lost 6 bases. Germline V gene data show CDR1 as SGHTS and CDR2 as YDEGEE. The DNA for the CDR3 is TGTGCCAGCAGCTTGGGAGCGGGGAAGGATGTGGATACGCAGTATTTT. Amino acids: CASSLGAGKDVDTQYF.

The chain carries TRBV29-1 and TRBJ2-2, with D possibly matching TRBD1 (5 bases). Looked up from germline, CDR1 is SQVTM and CDR2 is ANQGSEA. This CDR3 region has 15 residues. Trimming took 6 bases from V and 0 from J, leaving 14 bases between them. CDR3 sequence: CSVGTGDANTGELFF. The CDR3 DNA reads TGCAGCGTGGGAACAGGAGACGCGAACACCGGGGAGCTGTTTTTT.

The rearrangement uses TRBV7-9 and TRBJ1-1; no clear D gene. This CDR3 has 11 amino acids. Trimming stripped 2 bases from V and 8 bases from J, with 6 bases between. The germline V gene encodes CDR1 SEHNR and CDR2 FQNEAQ (reference sequence). As DNA, the CDR3 is TGTGCCAGCAGCTTAACAAGAGAAGCTTTCTTT. Translated, it gives CASSLTREAFF.

This sequence joins TRBV7-9 and TRBJ2-1, with D maybe TRBD1 (7 bases). V lost 5 bases and J lost 0, with 14 bases in between. This CDR3 spans 16 amino acids. Germline lookup yields CDR1 SEHNR and CDR2 FQNEAQ (reference sequence). CDR3 coding DNA: TGTGCCAGCAGCCCAGGGGGGCCTAGCTCCTACAATGAGCAGTTCTTC. This translates into CASSPGGPSSYNEQFF.

The chain is built from TRBV10-2 and TRBJ1-2; D is unresolved. Germline CDR1 WSHSY, CDR2 SAAADI. The V end lost 2 bases, the J end lost 0 bases, and 10 bases lay between the germline ends. This CDR3 region has 15 residues. The CDR3 loop is CASSEVGIANYGYTF. The DNA for the CDR3 is TGCGCCAGCAGTGAGGTGGGCATCGCTAACTATGGCTACACCTTC.

This clone was seen only once. The rearrangement links TRBV5-1 to TRBJ2-5; 8 bases map to TRBD2. Germline V gene lookup returns CDR1 SGHRS and CDR2 YFSETQ. V lost 2 bases, J lost 3 bases, and 6 bases stayed unmatched. This CDR3 comprises 15 residues. The CDR3 sequence is CASSFGTRGEETQYF. CDR3 DNA: TGCGCCAGCAGCTTCGGGACTAGAGGGGAAGAGACCCAGTACTTC.

This chain joins TRBV15 and TRBJ2-1; 9 bases line up with TRBD1. After removal of 3 bases from V and 7 bases from J, the junction contained 13 bases not matched to a gene. Per the germline V gene, CDR1 is LNHNV and CDR2 is YYDKDF (reference sequence). CDR3 size: 17 residues. The CDR3 nucleotides read TGTGCCACCAGCAGGGATCCGTTACAGGGGGCAGGGAATGAGCAGTTCTTC. This gives the protein CATSRDPLQGAGNEQFF.

This rearrangement joins TRBV30 to TRBJ2-6; D is unclear. With 5 bases removed from V and 2 bases from J, the gap between germline ends came to 10 bases. The CDR3 runs 14 residues. The germline V gene encodes CDR1 GTSNPN and CDR2 SVGIG (reference sequence). The CDR3 sequence: CAWGPGPGANVLTF. CDR3 DNA: TGTGCCTGGGGCCCTGGCCCTGGGGCCAACGTCCTGACTTTC. The full variable domain, in which reference TRBV30 and TRBJ2-6 provide the parts outside the CDR3, is SQTIHQWPATLVQPVGSPLSLECTVEGTSNPNLYWYRQAAGRGLQLLFYSVGIGQISSEVPQNLSASRPQDRQFILSSKKLLLSDSGFYLCAWGPGPGANVLTFGAGSRLTVL.

The chain recombines TRBV9 with TRBJ2-6, with D perhaps matching TRBD2 (5 bases). The germline V gene has CDR1 SGDLS and CDR2 YYNGEE. V lost 2 bases and J 4 bases, leaving 22 bases between the germline ends. The CDR3 contains 19 residues. In DNA, the CDR3 is TGTGCCAGCAGCGTCCTTCCCGGGGTCGGAACTTCGGGGGCCAACGTCCTGACTTTC. Its protein product is CASSVLPGVGTSGANVLTF.

The chain recombines TRBV29-1 with TRBJ2-5; 7 bases line up with TRBD1. The CDR3 spans 12 residues. V shed 7 bases and J 4 bases; nucleotides not matched to a gene: 6. Germline values: CDR1 SQVTM, CDR2 ANQGSEA. CDR3 nucleotide sequence: TGCAGCGCAGACAGGGCCGGAGAGACCCAGTACTTC. Residues: CSADRAGETQYF.

The V gene is TRBV27, the J gene TRBJ2-2, with D uncertain. The CDR3 extends over 13 amino acids. Germline CDR1 and CDR2: MNHEY and SMNVEV (reference sequence). V was trimmed by 3 bases and J by 6 bases, leaving 8 bases between them. The CDR3 DNA sequence: TGTGCCAGCAGTTTCCCCCCCTCCGGGGAGCTGTTTTTT. It specifies CASSFPPSGELFF.

The chain combines TRBV5-3 with TRBJ2-1; tentative D call: TRBD2 (5 bases). TRBV5-3 is an ORF for which the function is uncertain. This CDR3 comprises 12 residues. The CDR3 reads CAPGRYYNEQFF. The CDR3 DNA reads as TGTGCTCCGGGGAGATACTACAATGAGCAGTTCTTC.

As concerns this clone: The junction differs from germline at one of its ends, possibly a read error. The gene calls are TRBV2 and TRBJ1-4; TRBD1 matches at 9 bases. The CDR3 covers 11 residues. The V gene's germline CDR1 is SNHLY and CDR2 FYNNEI. In nucleotides, the CDR3 is TGTGCCAGCAGATTTAGGGACAGGGTAATTTTT. Encoded protein: CASRFRDRVIF.

The chain has TRBV6-5 and TRBJ1-4, with 7 positions matching TRBD1. Germline loops: CDR1 MNHEY, CDR2 SVGAGI. This CDR3 is 15 amino acids long. Unmatched junction bases numbered 11, after V lost 5 bases and J lost 8 bases. The CDR3 nucleotides are TGTGCCAGCAGTAACTTAAACAGGGGTGGGGAAAAACTGTTTTTT. This sequence encodes CASSNLNRGGEKLFF.

This clone was observed a single time. This chain uses TRBV7-2 with TRBJ2-1; a weak D match, TRBD2 (6 bases). The CDR3 totals 17 residues. Trimming shortened V by 2 bases and J by 4 bases, and 18 bases separated the two germline ends. Germline V gene sequence: CDR1 SGHTA, CDR2 FQGNSA. CDR3 in amino acids: CASSLRFRWRAYNEQFF. The DNA of the CDR3 is TGTGCCAGCAGCTTAAGATTCCGGTGGAGGGCTTACAATGAGCAGTTCTTC.

The DNA of the CDR3 is TGCGCCACCTCGCGGGACAGCGGTGAAAAACTGTTTTTT. Encoded protein: CATSRDSGEKLFF. The gene calls are TRBV5-1 and TRBJ1-4; 7 bases agree with TRBD1. The junction had 9 bases not matched to a gene; V was cut back by 9 bases and J by 7 bases. CDR1 and CDR2 (germline): SGHRS, YFSETQ. The CDR3 runs 13 residues.

This clone was seen only once. The chain carries TRBV6-5 and TRBJ2-1; D remains ambiguous. Germline V gives CDR1 MNHEY, CDR2 SVGAGI. Trimming left V 4 bases short and J 7 bases short, with 5 bases between. This CDR3 spans 11 amino acids. Written as DNA, the CDR3 is TGTGCCAGCAGTTTCAGAAATGAGCAGTTCTTC. Its translation: CASSFRNEQFF.

Concerning this clone: This same CDR3 is encoded by further DNA sequences in the sample. This chain joins TRBV30 and TRBJ2-7, with 9 bases lining up with TRBD1. The CDR3 runs 14 residues. The trim removed 5 bases at V and 6 bases at J, leaving 11 bases unmatched. Germline lookup yields CDR1 GTSNPN and CDR2 SVGIG (reference sequence). CDR3 sequence (DNA): TGTGCCTGGGAACCCGGGACAGGGCTTTCCGAGCAGTACTTC. Translated: CAWEPGTGLSEQYF.